A selection of T cell receptor beta chains follows, all from one sample in a study of T cells after yellow fever vaccination. MiXCR, run by TCRdb on the 5' RACE reads, gives a single entry per CDR3 protein. Of about 340,000 distinct CDR3 sequences detected, approximately 13% appear once; the ten largest clones hold around 3%. The sample was CD4+ T cells sorted from PBMCs, taken 15 days after the yellow fever booster vaccination. The receptors here all came from a man in his late teens or twenties who received the YFV17D yellow fever vaccine. CDR3s include the opening cysteine and the closing phenylalanine or tryptophan. Fields, in order: J gene, clone size, V gene, D gene, CDR3 DNA, CDR3 protein. D genes are given only for firm matches. Not all rows give a size; the values are once, few, many and, for expanded clones, a class.

TRBJ2-3 | few | TRBV4-3 | NA | TGCGCCAGCAGCCAAATTACTTTTTCAGATACGCAGTATTTT | CASSQITFSDTQYF
TRBJ2-7 | many | TRBV20-1 | NA | TGCAGTGCTAGAGTCGGTGGGGCCCACCTCGAGCAGTACTTC | CSARVGGAHLEQYF
TRBJ2-7 | NA | TRBV4-3 | NA | TGCGCCAGCAGCCAAGCGAAAGGAGCCGACGAGCAGTACTTC | CASSQAKGADEQYF
TRBJ1-2 | NA | TRBV6-5 | NA | TGTGCCAGCAGGGGGGAGCCTTATGGCTACACCTTC | CASRGEPYGYTF
TRBJ1-5 | NA | TRBV6-5 | TRBD1 | TGTGCCAGCAGACAGGGCCAGGGGGCGGGCAATCAGCCCCAGCATTTT | CASRQGQGAGNQPQHF
TRBJ1-2 | NA | TRBV20-1 | NA | TGCAGTGCTAAAACTCCCTCCGAAATTTTGAGTGGCTACACCTTC | CSAKTPSEILSGYTF
TRBJ2-7 | NA | TRBV7-2 | NA | TGTGCCAGCAGCTTATACCCAGACCGCTACGAGCAGTACTTC | CASSLYPDRYEQYF
TRBJ2-7 | NA | TRBV6-1 | NA | TGTGCCAGCAGTGAACAGGGCGCCGAGCAGTACTTC | CASSEQGAEQYF
TRBJ2-1 | few | TRBV12-3/TRBV12-4 | NA | TGTGCCAGCAGCCTCCGGGACGGGACCTACAATGAGCAGTTCTTC | CASSLRDGTYNEQFF
TRBJ2-7 | NA | TRBV7-2 | TRBD1 | TGTGCCAGCAGCTTTCCGGACAGGGGGGACTACGAGCAGTACTTC | CASSFPDRGDYEQYF
TRBJ2-3 | many | TRBV7-3 | NA | TGTGCCAGCAGCTTATCTGGGGGCGGCGATACGCAGTATTTT | CASSLSGGGDTQYF
TRBJ2-5 | NA | TRBV12-3/TRBV12-4 | NA | TGTGCCAGCGGCCTATTAGCCGGGCAAGAGACCCAGTACTTC | CASGLLAGQETQYF
TRBJ2-3 | NA | TRBV6-2/TRBV6-3 | NA | TGTGCCAGCAGGGGGAACTCAGATACGCAGTATTTT | CASRGNSDTQYF
TRBJ2-5 | many | TRBV5-1 | NA | TGCGCCAGCAACCCTGGGAGGGGGGGGGCCGAGACCCAGTACTTC | CASNPGRGGAETQYF
TRBJ1-1 | NA | TRBV29-1 | NA | TGCAGCGTTGATATGGGCGCTGAAGCTTTCTTT | CSVDMGAEAFF
TRBJ1-3 | NA | TRBV6-5 | NA | TGTGCCAGCAGAGGTGGGCTTGGAAACACCATATATTTT | CASRGGLGNTIYF
TRBJ1-5 | NA | TRBV6-2/TRBV6-3 | TRBD1 | TGTGCCAGCAGAATGGGACAGGTTTATCAGCCCCAGCATTTT | CASRMGQVYQPQHF
TRBJ2-1 | few | TRBV12-3/TRBV12-4 | TRBD2 | TGTGCCAGCAGTTTATCCAGCGGGGGGGCTATAAGGTACAATGAGCAGTTCTTC | CASSLSSGGAIRYNEQFF
TRBJ1-1 | few | TRBV5-1 | NA | TGCGCCAGCAGCACCGGGACTCTAGACGGGGACACTGAAGCTTTCTTT | CASSTGTLDGDTEAFF
TRBJ2-5 | NA | TRBV29-1 | NA | TGCAGCGTTGATGACAGCGGTACCCGAGAGACCCAGTACTTC | CSVDDSGTRETQYF
TRBJ2-2 | NA | TRBV4-3 | TRBD1 | TGCGCCAGCAGCCAAGTGCAAGGGGGCGGCCCAGTGGGATTACCCGGGGAGCTGTTTTTT | CASSQVQGGGPVGLPGELFF
TRBJ1-2 | few | TRBV10-3 | NA | TGTGCCATCACCAGAGCGGACGCCCATGGCTACACCTTC | CAITRADAHGYTF
TRBJ1-5 | once | TRBV18 | NA | TGTGCCAGCTCACCACCGGGGGGGAATAGCAATCAGCCCCAGCATTTT | CASSPPGGNSNQPQHF
TRBJ1-1 | few | TRBV6-4 | NA | TGTGCCAGCAGTGAACAGGGTTGGACTGAAGCTTTCTTT | CASSEQGWTEAFF
TRBJ2-3 | NA | TRBV10-2 | TRBD1 | TGCGCCAGCAGGATGGACAGGGGTACCACAGATACGCAGTATTTT | CASRMDRGTTDTQYF
TRBJ1-1 | NA | TRBV5-1 | NA | TGCGCCAGCAGCTCGTCTCCCGGCATGAACACTGAAGCTTTCTTT | CASSSSPGMNTEAFF
TRBJ2-2 | many | TRBV5-1 | NA | TGCGCCAGCAGCTTGGAAGGGGCAGCCGGGGAGCTGTTTTTT | CASSLEGAAGELFF
TRBJ2-1 | NA | TRBV7-2 | TRBD2 | TGTGCCAGCAGCAACCCCCCCGGGACTAGCGGCTTCAATGAGCAGTTCTTC | CASSNPPGTSGFNEQFF
TRBJ2-1 | few | TRBV19 | TRBD1 | TGTGCCAGTAGTACGCACAGGGGAGCCTACAATGAGCAGTTCTTC | CASSTHRGAYNEQFF
TRBJ2-5 | few | TRBV7-3 | TRBD2 | TGTGCCAGCAGCTTGAGGAGCGGGGGGGCCAAGACCCAGTACTTC | CASSLRSGGAKTQYF
TRBJ1-4 | NA | TRBV5-5 | NA | TGTGCCAGCAGCTTGAGATTCCGTGCAACTAATGAAAAACTGTTTTTT | CASSLRFRATNEKLFF
TRBJ2-2 | NA | TRBV5-1 | TRBD2 | TGCGCCAGCAGCTTCCAATCGGGGACTAGCGGCCAAAACACCGGGGAGCTGTTTTTT | CASSFQSGTSGQNTGELFF
TRBJ2-1 | many | TRBV5-1 | TRBD2 | TGCGCCAGCAGCCACAGCGGGGCTTCTGAGCAGTTCTTC | CASSHSGASEQFF
TRBJ1-1 | few | TRBV20-1 | NA | TGCAGTGCTAGAAAGTTAGGCGCTGAAGCTTTCTTT | CSARKLGAEAFF
TRBJ1-5 | many | TRBV20-1 | NA | TGCAGTGCTAGAAGCTTTGGATCCCATCAGCCCCAGCATTTT | CSARSFGSHQPQHF
TRBJ1-5 | NA | TRBV12-3/TRBV12-4 | NA | TGTGCCAGCAGGGTGACGACAGCTAGCAATCAGCCCCAGCATTTT | CASRVTTASNQPQHF
TRBJ2-7 | NA | TRBV29-1 | NA | TGCAGCGTTGTTTCTGGGGTCCAGCAGTACTTC | CSVVSGVQQYF
TRBJ2-2 | NA | TRBV7-2 | NA | TGTGCCAGCAGTCGACAGATCTCCGGGGAGCTGTTTTTT | CASSRQISGELFF
TRBJ2-6 | few | TRBV11-2 | TRBD1 | TGTGCCAGCAGCCAGAGTTACAGGGGGGCTGGGGCCAACGTCCTGACTTTC | CASSQSYRGAGANVLTF
TRBJ2-3 | few | TRBV24-1 | TRBD2 | TGTGCCACCAGCTCTCTAGCGGGGAATGACGATACGCAGTATTTT | CATSSLAGNDDTQYF
TRBJ2-3 | many | TRBV4-3 | NA | TGCGCCAGCAGCCACGGGAGCGTAGCTAGCACAGATACGCAGTATTTT | CASSHGSVASTDTQYF
TRBJ2-3 | few | TRBV4-1 | NA | TGCGCCAGCAGCCAAGTAAGTCAGCCGACAGATACGCAGTATTTT | CASSQVSQPTDTQYF
TRBJ1-5 | NA | TRBV28 | NA | TGTGCCAGCAGTCCGGGTGGGGGAATTCTTCAGCCCCAGCATTTT | CASSPGGGILQPQHF
TRBJ2-7 | NA | TRBV7-9 | TRBD1 | TGTGCCAGCAGCCCCGGACAGGGGAGCTCCTACGAGCAGTACTTC | CASSPGQGSSYEQYF
TRBJ1-2 | NA | TRBV7-2 | TRBD1 | TGTGCCAGCAAGGACAGGTCGAGGGAATGGCACACCTTC | CASKDRSREWHTF
TRBJ2-3 | many | TRBV7-9 | TRBD1 | TGTGCCAGCAGCTTAAGACAGGGCAGCACAGATACGCAGTATTTT | CASSLRQGSTDTQYF
TRBJ1-6 | few | TRBV20-1 | NA | TGCAGTGCTAGAGATCTCCAGGGGACGAGATCACCCCTCCACTTT | CSARDLQGTRSPLHF
TRBJ2-7 | NA | TRBV27 | NA | TGTGCCAGCAGCGCCGATCGGTACTCCTACGAGCAGTACTTC | CASSADRYSYEQYF
TRBJ1-4 | many | TRBV6-5 | TRBD1 | TGTGCCAGCAGTCGGACAGGGTCAGACGAAAAACTGTTTTTT | CASSRTGSDEKLFF
TRBJ2-7 | few | TRBV12-3/TRBV12-4 | TRBD1 | TGTGCCAGCAGTTTAACCGCTAGACAGGGATTAATCTACGAGCAGTACTTC | CASSLTARQGLIYEQYF
TRBJ1-4 | few | TRBV12-3/TRBV12-4 | TRBD1 | TGTGCCAGCAGTTTGACAGGGGGGACGGTAAAACTGTTTTTT | CASSLTGGTVKLFF
TRBJ2-1 | few | TRBV11-2 | NA | TGTGCCAGCAGCTTGGGACGATTCAATGAGCAGTTCTTC | CASSLGRFNEQFF
TRBJ1-1 | few | TRBV3-1 | NA | TGTGCCAGCAGCCTGACCGTGGGGGGCACTGAAGCTTTCTTT | CASSLTVGGTEAFF
TRBJ1-3 | many | TRBV6-5 | NA | TGTGCCAGCACTTCTTCTGGAAACACCATATATTTT | CASTSSGNTIYF
TRBJ2-5 | few | TRBV6-2/TRBV6-3 | NA | TGTGCCAGCAGTTTCCGGGCCCAGACCCAGTACTTC | CASSFRAQTQYF
TRBJ2-3 | few | TRBV24-1 | NA | TGTGCCACCAGTGCAGGGCGGTCAAGCACAGATACGCAGTATTTT | CATSAGRSSTDTQYF
TRBJ2-7 | NA | TRBV11-2 | TRBD1 | TGTGCCAGCAGCCCCGCGGGACAGGGCGCCTACGAGCAGTACTTC | CASSPAGQGAYEQYF
TRBJ1-1 | NA | TRBV11-2 | TRBD1 | TGTGCCAGCAGCTTCGACAGGGTGGACACTGAAGCTTTCTTT | CASSFDRVDTEAFF
TRBJ2-5 | few | TRBV6-6 | NA | TGTGCCAGCAGCCCCGGGGCCAGGGGGACCCAGTACTTC | CASSPGARGTQYF